This TCR beta chain derives from a study of blood T cell repertoires in COVID-19. Some clones are missing from TCRdb's copy, which holds only in-frame ones; the method was immunoSEQ multiplex PCR. The repertoire holds 100,000 or so clones, 81% seen once, with less than 45% in the top ten. Looked up from germline, CDR1 is MNHEY and CDR2 is SMNVEV (reference sequence). The CDR3 has 16 amino acids. Trimming took 4 bases from V and 0 from J, leaving 12 bases between them. The chain is built from TRBV27 and TRBJ1-4; no clear D gene. The clonotype originates from an elderly man with acute or convalescent COVID-19. The sequenced sample consisted of peripheral blood. In DNA form, the CDR3 reads TGTGCCAGCAGTTCGTGGCCAATGGCAACTAATGAAAAACTGTTTTTT. Amino acids: CASSSWPMATNEKLFF.